Given below is one T cell receptor (beta chain) in context. The table came from immunoSEQ multiplex PCR; TCRdb's copy has only in-frame clones and leaves some out. The repertoire holds 2.3 million or so clones, with over 90% as singletons. This entry comes from a study of shared clonotypes between healthy human individuals. Deletions cut 7 bases from V and 4 bases from J, with 12 bases between. The CDR3 sequence is 12 residues long. Per germline, CDR1 SQVTM and CDR2 ANQGSEA. The chain recombines TRBV29-1 with TRBJ2-3, with D perhaps matching TRBD1 (6 bases). The source material was naive CD4+ T cells from PBMCs. Sample subset: CD45RA+ positively selected. This sequence was found in a man younger than 30 in good health. Some clones in this sample may be carry-over from other donors' samples. The CDR3 spells CSAGQRSDTQYF. The CDR3 region has the DNA TGCAGCGCCGGACAGCGTTCAGATACGCAGTATTTT.